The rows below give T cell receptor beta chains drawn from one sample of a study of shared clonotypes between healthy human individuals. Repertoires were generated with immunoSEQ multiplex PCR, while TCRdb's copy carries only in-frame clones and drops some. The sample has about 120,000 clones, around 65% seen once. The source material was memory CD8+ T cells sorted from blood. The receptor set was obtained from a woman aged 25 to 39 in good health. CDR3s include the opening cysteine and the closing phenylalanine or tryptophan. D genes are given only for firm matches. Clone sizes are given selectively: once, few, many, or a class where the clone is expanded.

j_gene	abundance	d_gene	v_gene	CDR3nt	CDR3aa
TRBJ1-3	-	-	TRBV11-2	TGTGCCAGCAGCTTCAGGCGACGCCTTGGTGGAAACACCATATATTTT	CASSFRRRLGGNTIYF
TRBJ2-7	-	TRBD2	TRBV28	TGTGCCAGCTCTTCCGGGACTAGCGGGCTGAAGAGCTCCTACGAGCAGTACTTC	CASSSGTSGLKSSYEQYF
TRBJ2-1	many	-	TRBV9	TGTGCCAGCAGCGTAGTGGAATCCAATGAGCAGTTCTTC	CASSVVESNEQFF
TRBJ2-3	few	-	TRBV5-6	TGTGCCAGCAGCACCAGCGTCTCGGGACATCTCACAGATACGCAGTATTTT	CASSTSVSGHLTDTQYF
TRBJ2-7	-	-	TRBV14	TGTGCCAGCAGCCAAACCTACGAGCAGTACTTC	CASSQTYEQYF
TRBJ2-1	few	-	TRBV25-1	TGTGCCAGCAGCCTAAAGGGCAGTGAGCAGTTCTTC	CASSLKGSEQFF
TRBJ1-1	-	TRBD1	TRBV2	TGTGCCAGCAGTACGACAGGGGTCGTCACTGAAGCTTTCTTT	CASSTTGVVTEAFF
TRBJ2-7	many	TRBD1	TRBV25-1	TGTGCCAGCAGTGGCCCGACAGGGAGAGACTCCTACGAGCAGTACTTC	CASSGPTGRDSYEQYF
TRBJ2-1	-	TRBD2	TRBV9	TGTGCCAGCAGCGGAAGCTCGGGACTAGCTCCTGACAATGAGCAGTTCTTC	CASSGSSGLAPDNEQFF
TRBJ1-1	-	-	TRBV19	TGTGCCAGTAAGGTGTGGGGCAGGACTGAAGCTTTCTTT	CASKVWGRTEAFF
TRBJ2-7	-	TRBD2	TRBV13	TGTGCCAGCAGCTCCAGGACTAGCGGGCTCTCCTACGAGCAGTACTTC	CASSSRTSGLSYEQYF
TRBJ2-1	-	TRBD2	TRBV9	TGTGCCAGCAGCGTGGGGACTAGTGAGTACAATGAGCAGTTCTTC	CASSVGTSEYNEQFF
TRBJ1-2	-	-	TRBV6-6	TGTGCCAGCAGTTACGATCGACCGGGGGTTGGTGGCTACACCTTC	CASSYDRPGVGGYTF